The sample holds a few counts of the clone carrying this T cell receptor beta chain. The antigen is unknown. In TCRdb, the RT-PCR reads were re-called with MiXCR into one record per CDR3 protein. The sample lists about 540,000 distinct CDR3 sequences, less than 25% occurring once. The data are from a study of response to subunit inactivated influenza vaccine. Study-level points and caveats: Authors suggested seasonal influenza vaccinations each recruit few new T cells.

Germline values: CDR1 MDHEN, CDR2 SYDVKM. This CDR3 is 15 amino acids long. J lost 4 bases, V lost 0 bases, and 4 bases had no gene match. These data also featured in a second study, about T cells expressing NK-cell markers. In that study: UMI-tagged 5'RACE template switching yielded the TCR beta cDNA. Seropositivity for HCMV was found in most of the eight sequenced donors, with one seronegative.

The material was CD4+ T cells sorted from PBMCs, obtained 11 to 12 days after vaccination. This receptor was obtained from a man in his fifties who received an inactivated influenza vaccine. V gene TRBV28 combines with J gene TRBJ2-7, with 9 bases aligning to TRBD2. The CDR3 loop is CASSLWRSGRYEQYF. DNA for the CDR3: TGTGCCAGCAGTTTATGGCGAAGCGGGAGGTACGAGCAGTACTTC.